This T cell receptor beta chain is from a study of T cells after yellow fever vaccination. TCRdb recomputed calls from the 5' RACE reads with MiXCR, one row per CDR3 protein. This sample has some 300,000 distinct CDR3 sequences, with around 10% found just once. The trim removed 5 bases at V and 2 bases at J, leaving 9 bases unmatched. The CDR3 is 15 amino acids. Looked up from germline, CDR1 is SGHNT and CDR2 is YENEEA. This TCR was recovered from a man in his late teens or twenties who received the YFV17D yellow fever vaccine. V and J are TRBV11-3 and TRBJ2-7, with 7 nucleotides matching TRBD1. The material sequenced was CD4+ T cells sorted from PBMCs, taken 45 days after the yellow fever booster vaccination. The CDR3 loop is CASSLRDSPTYEQYF. CDR3 sequence (DNA): TGTGCCAGCAGCCTCCGGGACAGCCCGACCTACGAGCAGTACTTC.